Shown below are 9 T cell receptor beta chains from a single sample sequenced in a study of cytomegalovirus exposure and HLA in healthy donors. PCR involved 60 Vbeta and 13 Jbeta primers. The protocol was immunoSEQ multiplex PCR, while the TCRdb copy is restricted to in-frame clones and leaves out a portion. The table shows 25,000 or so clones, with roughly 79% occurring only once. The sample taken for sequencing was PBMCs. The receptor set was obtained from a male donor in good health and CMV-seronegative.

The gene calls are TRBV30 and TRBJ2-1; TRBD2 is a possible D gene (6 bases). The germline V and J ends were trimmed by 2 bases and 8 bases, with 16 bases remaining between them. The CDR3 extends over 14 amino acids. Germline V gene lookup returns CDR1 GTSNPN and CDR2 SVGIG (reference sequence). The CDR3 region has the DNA TGTGCCTGGAGTCCCCCAGGAGGGCGCCATGAGCAGTTCTTC. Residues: CAWSPPGGRHEQFF. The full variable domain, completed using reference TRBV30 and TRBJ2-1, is SQTIHQWPATLVQPVGSPLSLECTVEGTSNPNLYWYRQAAGRGLQLLFYSVGIGQISSEVPQNLSASRPQDRQFILSSKKLLLSDSGFYLCAWSPPGGRHEQFFGPGTRLTVL.

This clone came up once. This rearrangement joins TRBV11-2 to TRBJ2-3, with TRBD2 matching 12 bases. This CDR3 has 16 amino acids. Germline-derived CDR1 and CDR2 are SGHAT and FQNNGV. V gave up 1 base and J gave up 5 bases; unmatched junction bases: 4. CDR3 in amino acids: CASSLVPTSGGDTQYF. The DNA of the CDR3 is TGTGCCAGCAGCTTAGTGCCGACTAGCGGGGGAGATACGCAGTATTTT. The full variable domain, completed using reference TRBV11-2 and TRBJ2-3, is EAGVAQSPRYKIIEKRQSVAFWCNPISGHATLYWYQQILGQGPKLLIQFQNNGVVDDSQLPKDRFSAERLKGVDSTLKIQPAKLEDSAVYLCASSLVPTSGGDTQYFGPGTRLTVL.

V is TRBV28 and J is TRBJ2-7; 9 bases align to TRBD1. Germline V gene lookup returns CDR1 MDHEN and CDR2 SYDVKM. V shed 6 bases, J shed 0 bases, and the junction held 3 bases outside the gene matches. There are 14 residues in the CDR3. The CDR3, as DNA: TGTGCCAGCAGCGGACAGGGGAGCTCCTACGAGCAGTACTTC. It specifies CASSGQGSSYEQYF.

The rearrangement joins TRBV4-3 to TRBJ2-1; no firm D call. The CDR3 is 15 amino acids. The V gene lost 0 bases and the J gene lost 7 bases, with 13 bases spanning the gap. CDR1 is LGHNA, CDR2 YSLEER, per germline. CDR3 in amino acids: CASSQEVLNRNEQFF. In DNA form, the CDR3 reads TGCGCCAGCAGCCAAGAGGTGCTCAATAGAAATGAGCAGTTCTTC.

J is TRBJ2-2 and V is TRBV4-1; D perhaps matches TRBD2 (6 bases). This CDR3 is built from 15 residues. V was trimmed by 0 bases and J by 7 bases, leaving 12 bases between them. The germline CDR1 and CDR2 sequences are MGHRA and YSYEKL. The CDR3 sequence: CASSQELHSGGELFF. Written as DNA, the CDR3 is TGCGCCAGCAGCCAAGAGCTGCATAGCGGCGGGGAGCTGTTTTTT.

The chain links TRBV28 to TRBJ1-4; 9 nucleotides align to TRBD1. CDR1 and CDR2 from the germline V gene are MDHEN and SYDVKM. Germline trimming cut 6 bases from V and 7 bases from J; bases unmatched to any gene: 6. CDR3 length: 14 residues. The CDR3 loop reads CASSRTGEGEKLFF. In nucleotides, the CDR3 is TGTGCCAGCAGCCGGACAGGGGAGGGTGAAAAACTGTTTTTT.

The CDR3 region has the DNA TGTGCCAGCAGCTCAGGACTAGAGATAACCTACAATGAGCAGTTCTTC. This gives the protein CASSSGLEITYNEQFF. The V and J genes are TRBV5-5 and TRBJ2-1; 7 nucleotides line up with TRBD2. Looked up from germline, CDR1 is SGHKS and CDR2 is YYEKEE (reference sequence). The CDR3 loop spans 16 amino acids. After removal of 3 bases from V and 2 bases from J, the junction contained 8 bases not matched to a gene.

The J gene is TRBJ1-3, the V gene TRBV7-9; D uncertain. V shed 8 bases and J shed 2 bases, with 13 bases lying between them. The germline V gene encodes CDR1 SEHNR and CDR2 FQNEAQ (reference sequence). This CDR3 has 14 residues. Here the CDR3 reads CASRQRETGNTIYF. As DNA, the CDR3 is TGTGCCAGCCGCCAACGGGAAACTGGAAACACCATATATTTT.

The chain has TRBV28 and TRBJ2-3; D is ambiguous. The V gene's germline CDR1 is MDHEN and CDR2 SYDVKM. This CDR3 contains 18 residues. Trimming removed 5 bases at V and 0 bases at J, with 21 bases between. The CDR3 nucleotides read TGTGCCAGCAGTCAGTCCGCAATTCCTTATTCAAGCACAGATACGCAGTATTTT. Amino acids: CASSQSAIPYSSTDTQYF.